Following are 27 T cell receptor beta chains from one sample sequenced in a study of T cell responses to AZD1222 COVID-19 vaccine. Only in-frame clones appear in the TCRdb table, and some are missing; sequencing was by immunoSEQ multiplex PCR. The profile shows 150,000 or so clones, 85% to 90% of them singletons. The material was peripheral blood, obtained on day 0 of AZD1222 vaccination. The source is an adult in good health.

In its sample, this clone was seen a few times. The chain is built from TRBV5-6 and TRBJ2-1; TRBD2 matches 9 bases. With V trimmed by 3 bases and J by 5 bases, 6 bases remained unmatched. The CDR3 extends over 15 amino acids. Germline lookup yields CDR1 SGHDT and CDR2 YYEEEE. The CDR3 region is CASSWTGLANNEQFF. In nucleotides, the CDR3 is TGTGCCAGCAGCTGGACGGGACTAGCAAACAATGAGCAGTTCTTC.

The chain combines TRBV19 with TRBJ1-5; weak D call: TRBD1 (5 bases). Trimming took off 7 bases at V and 2 bases at J, with 12 bases between the two ends. The germline CDR1 and CDR2 sequences are LNHDA and SQIVND (reference sequence). CDR3 length: 14 residues. The CDR3 here is CASTRGLGNQPQHF. The DNA for the CDR3 is TGTGCCAGTACGAGGGGTTTGGGCAATCAGCCCCAGCATTTT.

About this clone: Other nucleotide sequences from this sample produce the same CDR3. This chain links TRBV12-3 or TRBV12-4 with TRBJ1-2; maybe TRBD1 (5 bases). V lost 5 bases to trimming and J lost 8 bases, with 9 bases between them. The CDR3 is made up of 11 amino acids. The CDR3 spells CASSLGGGYTF. Written as DNA, the CDR3 is TGTGCCAGCAGTCTCGGGGGGGGCTACACCTTC.

The chain uses TRBV27 and TRBJ2-3; D might be TRBD1 or TRBD2, each matching 6 bases. Trimming stripped 0 bases from V and 6 bases from J, with 13 bases between. CDR1 MNHEY and CDR2 SMNVEV come from the germline V gene (reference sequence). The CDR3 totals 15 residues. This CDR3 is CASSLSWGAWDTQYF. The CDR3 region has the DNA TGTGCCAGCAGTTTATCGTGGGGGGCCTGGGATACGCAGTATTTT.

Concerning this clone itself: The junction departs from the called germline gene at one end, perhaps through a read error. The chain combines TRBV3-1 (or the pseudogene TRBV3-2) with TRBJ2-1, with D possibly TRBD2 on 5 matching bases. This CDR3 is 15 amino acids long. Germline lookup yields CDR1 LGHDT and CDR2 YNNKEL (reference sequence). The CDR3 sequence is CASTQTGGHYNEQFF. CDR3 DNA sequence: TGTGCCAGCACCCAAACCGGCGGGCACTACAATGAGCAGTTCTTC.

The chain has TRBV6-5 and TRBJ2-7; possible D gene TRBD2, 7 bases. The germline gives CDR1 MNHEY, CDR2 SVGAGI. V lost 8 bases to trimming and J lost 0 bases, with 14 bases between them. The CDR3 sequence is 14 residues long. The CDR3 bases are TGTGCCAGCGGGGAGGGGGGGCCCTCCTACGAGCAGTACGTC. It translates to CASGEGGPSYEQYV.

The chain joins TRBV20-1 to TRBJ2-5, with D perhaps TRBD1 (6 bases). The CDR3 totals 16 residues. Trimming removed 3 bases from V and 0 bases from J, with 17 bases in between. CDR1 DFQATT and CDR2 SNEGSKA come from the germline V gene (reference sequence). The CDR3 protein is CSASGSGGPYQETQYF. CDR3 DNA: TGCAGTGCTAGTGGTAGTGGGGGCCCGTACCAAGAGACCCAGTACTTC.

This clone is a singleton in its sample. This chain joins TRBV25-1 and TRBJ2-3; 8 nucleotides agree with TRBD2. Germline V lookup: CDR1 MGHDK, CDR2 SYGVNS. Losses at the gene ends were 5 bases for V and 6 bases for J; bases not matched to a gene: 4. The CDR3 runs to 13 residues. This chain's CDR3 is CASSLGGVDTQYF. CDR3 DNA: TGTGCCAGCAGTCTCGGGGGGGTGGATACGCAGTATTTT.

The J gene is TRBJ1-5, the V gene TRBV6-5, with D hard to call. Germline V gene lookup returns CDR1 MNHEY and CDR2 SVGAGI. Trimming removed 11 bases from V and 1 base from J, with 15 bases in between. The CDR3 consists of 14 residues. DNA of the CDR3: TGTGCCTCCGCGGAGGGAGGGAGCAATCAGCCCCAGCATTTT. Protein: CASAEGGSNQPQHF.

The sample holds one count of this clone. The CDR3, as DNA: TGTGCCAGCACCCAAAATCCGGGACAGACCTTCTATGGCTACACCTTC. This sequence encodes CASTQNPGQTFYGYTF. The chain carries TRBV5-5 and TRBJ1-2; 7 bases are shared with TRBD1. CDR1 is SGHKS, CDR2 YYEKEE, per germline (reference sequence). J was trimmed by 4 bases and V by 6 bases; bases with no gene match: 15. The CDR3 contains 16 residues.

The rearrangement links TRBV6-2 or TRBV6-3 to TRBJ2-3; D is undetermined. Germline lookup yields CDR1 MNHEY and CDR2 SVGEGT. The CDR3 is 15 amino acids. The V end lost 0 bases, the J end lost 1 base, and 8 bases lay between the germline ends. This chain's CDR3 is CASSYSKAGTDTQYF. The CDR3 DNA is TGTGCCAGCAGTTACTCGAAGGCGGGCACAGATACGCAGTATTTT.

This clone was detected only a few times. The chain employs TRBV27 and TRBJ2-5, with 12 bases that match TRBD2. Trimming at V came to 0 bases and at J to 2 bases, leaving 7 bases not matched to a gene. The CDR3 is 18 residues long. Germline CDR1 MNHEY, CDR2 SMNVEV (reference sequence). The CDR3 nucleotides are TGTGCCAGCAGTTTATCACTAGCGGGGGGTGGGGCTCAAGAGACCCAGTACTTC. Protein: CASSLSLAGGGAQETQYF.

The chain is built from TRBV3-1 (or the pseudogene TRBV3-2) and TRBJ2-5; 11 bases fit TRBD2. J gave up 5 bases and V 4 bases, and 9 bases lay outside the gene matches. This CDR3 contains 16 residues. CDR1 LGHDT and CDR2 YNNKEL come from the germline V gene (reference sequence). As DNA, the CDR3 is TGTGCCAGCAGCCCTGAACTAGCGGGAGTCGATGAGACCCAGTACTTC. This encodes CASSPELAGVDETQYF.

V usage is TRBV28 and J usage is TRBJ1-2; D may be TRBD1 (5 bases). The CDR3 runs to 12 residues. Looked up from germline, CDR1 is MDHEN and CDR2 is SYDVKM. V gave up 3 bases and J gave up 8 bases, with 10 bases separating them. The CDR3 sequence: CASSLTALGYTF. The CDR3 DNA reads as TGTGCCAGCAGTTTGACAGCGTTAGGCTACACCTTC.

CDR3 sequence (DNA): TGTGCCAGCAGCTTGGGGTTCGTTCCTGAAGCTTTCTTT. It translates to CASSLGFVPEAFF. The genes are TRBV7-9 and TRBJ1-1; unclear D gene. The CDR3 loop spans 13 amino acids. Germline CDR1 SEHNR, CDR2 FQNEAQ (reference sequence). V dropped 3 bases and J dropped 6 bases, with 11 bases sitting between them.

This chain uses TRBV10-2 with TRBJ2-2; perhaps TRBD1 as D (6 bases). CDR3 length: 14 residues. V was pared by 3 bases and J by 6 bases, with 11 bases between. Germline V gene lookup returns CDR1 WSHSY and CDR2 SAAADI. CDR3: CASSDQGRSGELFF. CDR3 coding DNA: TGCGCCAGCAGTGACCAGGGGCGATCCGGGGAGCTGTTTTTT.

The rearrangement links TRBV15 to TRBJ1-1; the D gene is possibly TRBD1 (5 bases). The CDR3 covers 14 residues. Germline values: CDR1 LNHNV, CDR2 YYDKDF (reference sequence). Trimming pared 4 bases from V and 8 bases from J, leaving 17 bases between. The chain's CDR3 is CATSTGSIGDEAFF. CDR3 coding DNA: TGTGCCACCAGCACAGGGTCTATTGGTGACGAAGCTTTCTTT.

The J gene is TRBJ1-6, the V gene TRBV5-1; unclear D gene. The germline V gene has CDR1 SGHRS and CDR2 YFSETQ. The CDR3 has 15 amino acids. Trimming stripped 0 bases from V and 5 bases from J, with 9 bases between. The CDR3 is CASSLGTADNSPLHF. The CDR3 nucleotides are TGCGCCAGCAGCTTGGGAACTGCTGATAATTCACCCCTCCACTTT.

The V and J genes are TRBV11-2 and TRBJ2-7, with D maybe TRBD2 (6 bases). Germline CDR1 SGHAT, CDR2 FQNNGV. Trimming removed 1 base at V and 4 bases at J, with 8 bases between. The CDR3 runs to 13 residues. The CDR3 protein is CASSLGGGYEQYF. The CDR3 bases are TGTGCCAGCAGCTTAGGTGGGGGGTACGAGCAGTACTTC. The variable domain in full, completed from reference TRBV11-2 and TRBJ2-7, reads EAGVAQSPRYKIIEKRQSVAFWCNPISGHATLYWYQQILGQGPKLLIQFQNNGVVDDSQLPKDRFSAERLKGVDSTLKIQPAKLEDSAVYLCASSLGGGYEQYFGPGTRLTVT.

The chain is built from TRBV4-1 and TRBJ1-2, with D unclear. The CDR3 has 16 amino acids. V was clipped by 4 bases and J by 0 bases, with 15 bases between them. CDR1 and CDR2 from the germline V gene are MGHRA and YSYEKL. For the CDR3, the DNA is TGCGCCAGCAGCCCAAAACTGGACGGAACTAACTATGGCTACACCTTC. Its protein product is CASSPKLDGTNYGYTF.

In DNA form, the CDR3 reads TGTGCCATCAGGGGTGGTAGCGCCTACGAGCAGTACTTC. Encoded protein: CAIRGGSAYEQYF. V usage is TRBV10-3 and J usage is TRBJ2-7; TRBD2 is a possible D gene (5 bases). CDR1 and CDR2 (germline): ENHRY, SYGVKD. This CDR3 has 13 residues. V lost 6 bases and J lost 2, with 11 bases in between.

About this clone: Additional DNA sequences in this sample encode the identical CDR3. The rearrangement uses TRBV29-1 and TRBJ1-1; D is uncertain. This CDR3 is built from 13 residues. Germline V CDR1 and CDR2: SQVTM, ANQGSEA. With 2 bases removed from V and 5 bases from J, the gap between germline ends came to 12 bases. CDR3 loop: CSVEPSGSTEAFF. The CDR3 region has the DNA TGCAGCGTTGAACCTTCCGGGTCGACTGAAGCTTTCTTT.

The genes are TRBV7-8 and TRBJ1-2, with D perhaps matching TRBD1 (6 bases). The CDR3 spans 15 residues. Germline V CDR1 and CDR2: SGHVS, FQNEAQ. V was pared by 1 base and J by 6 bases, with 15 bases between. The CDR3 protein is CASSLVGGAPDGYTF. The CDR3 coding sequence is TGTGCCAGCAGCTTAGTGGGGGGGGCGCCGGATGGCTACACCTTC.

Details on this clone: A read error may explain this, as a much larger clone is one base away. The gene calls are TRBV5-1 and TRBJ1-3; 12 bases are a match to TRBD1. The CDR3 sequence is 18 residues long. The germline gives CDR1 SGHRS, CDR2 YFSETQ. The DNA for the CDR3 is TGCGCCAGCAGCGAGGGGGACAGGGGGCCCCTCTCTGGAAACATCATATATTTT. It is translated as CASSEGDRGPLSGNIIYF.

The CDR3 sequence: CASSVGRGTVGSEQYV. CDR3 nucleotide sequence: TGTGCCAGCAGCGTAGGGAGGGGGACAGTAGGGTCCGAGCAGTACGTC. This rearrangement joins TRBV9 to TRBJ2-7, with D perhaps matching TRBD1 (7 bases). Trimming shortened V by 0 bases and J by 6 bases, and 19 bases separated the two germline ends. The germline V gene encodes CDR1 SGDLS and CDR2 YYNGEE. The CDR3 has 16 amino acids.

CDR3 in DNA: TGTGCCAGCAGTTACTCCGGACAGGGGGCCGAACAGCCCCAGCATTTT. This encodes CASSYSGQGAEQPQHF. V is TRBV6-2 or TRBV6-3 and J is TRBJ1-5; 11 bases are a match to TRBD1. V shed 0 bases and J 7 bases; nucleotides not matched to a gene: 5. The germline V gene encodes CDR1 MNHEY and CDR2 SVGEGT. The length of the CDR3 is 16 residues.

The chain employs TRBV10-3 and TRBJ1-5; tentatively, D is TRBD1 (5 bases). Germline lookup yields CDR1 ENHRY and CDR2 SYGVKD. The ends were cut back, 4 bases at V and 3 bases at J, with 10 bases in the middle. The CDR3 has 14 residues. The CDR3 protein is CAISVGGANQPQHF. The CDR3, as DNA: TGTGCCATCAGTGTAGGAGGGGCCAATCAGCCCCAGCATTTT.